A single sample gave rise to the 30 T cell receptor beta chains below, sequenced in a study of OX40 agonist ivuxolimab in advanced cancers. The table came from immunoSEQ multiplex PCR; TCRdb's copy has only in-frame clones and leaves some out. The sample has over 20,000 clones, around four fifths seen once. This sample comprised CD4+ or CD8+ T cells sorted from blood, obtained in a trial of the OX40 agonist ivuxolimab. The receptors stem from an adult with an advanced solid tumor such as melanoma, head and neck, liver or kidney cancer.

The CDR3 sequence: CASSHDLYNEQFF. In nucleotides, the CDR3 is TGTGCCAGCAGCCATGACCTGTACAATGAGCAGTTCTTC. The rearrangement joins TRBV5-6 to TRBJ2-1; D gene uncertain. The CDR3 contains 13 residues. Trimming left V 4 bases short and J 4 bases short, with 9 bases between. Germline V gene sequence: CDR1 SGHDT, CDR2 YYEEEE.

This clone was counted a few times. The chain carries TRBV6-5 and TRBJ2-7, with TRBD1 matching 7 bases. In germline, CDR1 is MNHEY, CDR2 SVGAGI. J lost 2 bases, V lost 2 bases, and 3 bases had no gene match. This CDR3 comprises 14 residues. The CDR3 DNA reads TGTGCCAGCAGTTACGGGGACAGAGCCTACGAGCAGTACTTC. Translation gives CASSYGDRAYEQYF.

V is TRBV7-6 and J is TRBJ2-3, with 8 bases matching TRBD2. From germline, CDR1 is SGHVS and CDR2 FNYEAQ. CDR3 size: 16 residues. Trimming removed 1 base from V and 0 bases from J; junction bases left unmatched: 3. The CDR3, as DNA: TGTGCCAGCAGCTTAGTGCCTAGCGGGAGCACAGATACGCAGTATTTT. This sequence encodes CASSLVPSGSTDTQYF.

The J gene is TRBJ1-1, the V gene TRBV9, with D perhaps matching TRBD1 (6 bases). CDR1 SGDLS and CDR2 YYNGEE come from the germline V gene. This CDR3 has 13 amino acids. The V and J ends lost 4 bases and 3 bases respectively, with 10 bases between them. The CDR3 DNA follows: TGTGCCAGCAGCCTTGGACAGCACACTGAAGCTTTCTTT. It encodes CASSLGQHTEAFF.

The J gene is TRBJ1-2, the V gene TRBV5-1; D is unclear. Germline V lookup: CDR1 SGHRS, CDR2 YFSETQ. V was pared by 0 bases and J by 4 bases, with 10 bases between. CDR3 length: 14 amino acids. The CDR3 nucleotides read TGCGCCAGCAGCTTGGCCCCAGCTATCTATGGCTACACCTTC. Protein product: CASSLAPAIYGYTF.

The rearrangement links TRBV19 to TRBJ1-4, with no clear D. Germline values: CDR1 LNHDA, CDR2 SQIVND (reference sequence). Trimming took 6 bases from V and 4 from J, leaving 12 bases between them. CDR3 length: 14 amino acids. CDR3 protein: CASRVTASNEKLFF. As DNA, the CDR3 is TGTGCCAGTAGGGTTACGGCGAGTAATGAAAAACTGTTTTTT.

V gene TRBV19 combines with J gene TRBJ2-7; D call uncertain. CDR3 size: 12 residues. Germline CDR1 reads LNHDA; CDR2 reads SQIVND (reference sequence). The V gene lost 9 bases and the J gene lost 0 bases, with 9 bases spanning the gap. The chain's CDR3 is CASGPSSYEQYF. DNA of the CDR3: TGTGCCAGCGGACCGAGCTCCTACGAGCAGTACTTC. Variable domain in full (rest from reference TRBV19 and TRBJ2-7): DGGITQSPKYLFRKEGQNVTLSCEQNLNHDAMYWYRQDPGQGLRLIYYSQIVNDFQKGDIAEGYSVSREKKESFPLTVTSAQKNPTAFYLCASGPSSYEQYFGPGTRLTVT.

The chain recombines TRBV12-1 with TRBJ2-1; the table gives TRBD2 as D, unverified against the DNA. TRBV12-1 is tagged as a pseudogene. The CDR3 spans 14 residues. The CDR3 bases are TGTGCCAGCAGCTCGGGACTAGCGGGAAATGAGCAGTTCTTC. Its translation: CASSSGLAGNEQFF.

The chain couples TRBV5-4 to TRBJ2-7; D is ambiguous. Germline CDR1 and CDR2: SGHNT and YYREEE (reference sequence). The CDR3 extends over 12 amino acids. V lost 2 bases and J lost 7, with 10 bases in between. The CDR3 nucleotides are TGTGCCAGCAGCTTCGGATCCTTGGAGCAGTACTTC. This encodes CASSFGSLEQYF.

This chain uses TRBV6-1 with TRBJ1-2; 9 bases are a match to TRBD1. Germline assignment: CDR1 MNHNS and CDR2 SASEGT. This CDR3 is built from 15 residues. V was pared by 3 bases and J by 2 bases, with 4 bases of the junction left unmatched. The CDR3 region is CASSEWTGENYGYTF. In DNA, the CDR3 is TGTGCCAGCAGTGAGTGGACAGGGGAAAACTATGGCTACACCTTC.

This chain links TRBV5-1 with TRBJ2-3; D unclear. The CDR3 is 16 amino acids. Germline values: CDR1 SGHRS, CDR2 YFSETQ. Trimming cost V 3 bases and J 0 bases, with 14 bases left between them. The CDR3 region has the DNA TGCGCCAGCAGCTCCAACCTAGTGACTAGCACAGATACGCAGTATTTT. It is translated as CASSSNLVTSTDTQYF.

The V and J genes are TRBV7-9 and TRBJ2-3; 9 nucleotides line up with TRBD2. Trimming took 1 base from V and 2 from J; bases not matched to a gene: 4. Germline CDR1 reads SEHNR; CDR2 reads FQNEAQ (reference sequence). The CDR3 loop spans 16 amino acids. The CDR3 bases are TGTGCCAGCAGCTTAGACGGCGGGAGGGACACAGATACGCAGTATTTT. This gives the protein CASSLDGGRDTDTQYF.

The chain joins TRBV4-2 to TRBJ1-1; weak D call: TRBD1 (5 bases). Trimming removed 1 base from V and 0 bases from J, with 6 bases in between. CDR1 and CDR2 (germline): LGHNA, YNFKEQ. The CDR3 has 14 amino acids. The CDR3 loop reads CASSQGGMNTEAFF. In nucleotides, the CDR3 is TGTGCCAGCAGCCAAGGGGGCATGAACACTGAAGCTTTCTTT.

The chain joins TRBV6-6 to TRBJ1-1; D remains ambiguous. The CDR3 length is 14 residues. V was cut by 7 bases and J by 5 bases, with 17 bases left in between. Germline CDR1 is MNHNY and CDR2 is SVGAGI (reference sequence). This CDR3 is CASTTDLLGTEAFF. The CDR3 DNA follows: TGTGCCAGCACCACAGACCTCCTCGGGACTGAAGCTTTCTTT.

V is TRBV30 and J is TRBJ2-7; D is tentatively TRBD1 or TRBD2 (5 bases each). Trimming removed 0 bases at V and 0 bases at J, with 6 bases between. Germline V gene sequence: CDR1 GTSNPN, CDR2 SVGIG (reference sequence). The CDR3 is made up of 13 amino acids. The CDR3 protein is CAWSVGDSYEQYF. CDR3 nucleotides: TGTGCCTGGAGTGTGGGGGACTCCTACGAGCAGTACTTC.

The V and J genes are TRBV7-9 and TRBJ2-7; D assignment may be TRBD1 or TRBD2 (5 bases each). With 5 bases removed from V and 2 bases from J, the gap between germline ends came to 16 bases. Germline V gives CDR1 SEHNR, CDR2 FQNEAQ (reference sequence). The CDR3 totals 15 residues. The CDR3 is CASSPLSGPPYEQYF. The DNA for the CDR3 is TGTGCCAGCAGCCCCCTTTCGGGACCCCCCTACGAGCAGTACTTC.

The genes are TRBV5-1 and TRBJ2-3, with 9 bases matching TRBD2. Germline lookup yields CDR1 SGHRS and CDR2 YFSETQ. This CDR3 is built from 15 residues. V trimming: 4 bases; J trimming: 2 bases; junction bases outside the gene matches: 5. CDR3 nucleotides: TGCGCCAGCAGCCGGGGACTAGCCTTCACAGATACGCAGTATTTT. This encodes CASSRGLAFTDTQYF.

The genes are TRBV7-9 and TRBJ2-7; either TRBD1 or TRBD2 may supply D (6 bases each). CDR3 size: 12 residues. Germline V gene sequence: CDR1 SEHNR, CDR2 FQNEAQ (reference sequence). With 5 bases removed from V and 6 bases from J, the gap between germline ends came to 11 bases. DNA of the CDR3: TGTGCCAGCAGCCGGTCGGGGGCCGAGCAGTACTTC. It codes for CASSRSGAEQYF. Full variable domain (remainder filled in from reference TRBV7-9 and TRBJ2-7): DTGVSQNPRHKITKRGQNVTFRCDPISEHNRLYWYRQTLGQGPEFLTYFQNEAQLEKSRLLSDRFSAERPKGSFSTLEIQRTEQGDSAMYLCASSRSGAEQYFGPGTRLTVT.

The gene calls are TRBV19 and TRBJ2-2; no clear D. There are 13 residues in the CDR3. Trimming pared 3 bases from V and 5 bases from J, leaving 7 bases between. In germline, CDR1 is LNHDA, CDR2 SQIVND (reference sequence). CDR3 sequence (DNA): TGTGCCAGTAGTATTCCGGGTACCGGGGAGCTGTTTTTT. Amino acid sequence: CASSIPGTGELFF.

J is TRBJ1-5 and V is TRBV6-5; D unclear. This CDR3 contains 14 residues. Between the trimmed V and J ends, which lost 0 bases and 6 bases, there was a span of 9 bases. Per the germline V gene, CDR1 is MNHEY and CDR2 is SVGAGI. CDR3 DNA sequence: TGTGCCAGCAGTTACTCGGGCGAAGGTCAGCCCCAGCATTTT. It specifies CASSYSGEGQPQHF.

The chain has TRBV7-6 and TRBJ2-7; maybe TRBD1 (7 bases). Trimming left V 2 bases short and J 4 bases short, with 21 bases between. CDR1 is SGHVS and CDR2 is FNYEAQ in the germline V gene. The CDR3 spans 17 residues. This chain's CDR3 is CASSLFQRPGGWYEQYF. The CDR3 DNA sequence: TGTGCCAGCAGCTTATTCCAAAGGCCAGGGGGGTGGTACGAGCAGTACTTC.

The chain carries TRBV27 and TRBJ2-1; 7 bases fit TRBD1. With 7 bases clipped from V and 2 bases from J, the junction kept 8 bases outside the gene matches. Per the germline V gene, CDR1 is MNHEY and CDR2 is SMNVEV (reference sequence). The CDR3 has 15 residues. Here the CDR3 DNA reads TGTGCCAGCACTGGCAGGGGGTCCACCTACAATGAGCAGTTCTTC. Encoded protein: CASTGRGSTYNEQFF.

This chain links TRBV5-5 with TRBJ2-3; D possibly uses TRBD1 or TRBD2 (5 bases each). Trimming cost V 1 base and J 4 bases, with 10 bases left between them. Germline V gives CDR1 SGHKS, CDR2 YYEKEE (reference sequence). The CDR3 spans 14 residues. CDR3 bases: TGTGCCAGCAGCTTGTGGGGGAATGCAGATACGCAGTATTTT. This encodes CASSLWGNADTQYF.

J is TRBJ2-5 and V is TRBV5-4, with a tentative D call TRBD1 (6 bases). The CDR3 loop spans 15 amino acids. CDR1 and CDR2 from the germline V gene are SGHNT and YYREEE (reference sequence). V was pared by 0 bases and J by 5 bases, with 14 bases between. The CDR3 region is CASSLEIGGGETQYF. CDR3 DNA: TGTGCCAGCAGCTTGGAGATTGGTGGGGGCGAGACCCAGTACTTC.

The chain uses TRBV10-2 and TRBJ1-5; tentative D call: TRBD1 (5 bases). This CDR3 is 17 amino acids long. Germline CDR1 is WSHSY and CDR2 is SAAADI. V gave up 6 bases and J gave up 0 bases, with 18 bases separating them. CDR3 coding DNA: TGCGCCAGCAGGGACGGAACCGGGACGGCTAGCAATCAGCCCCAGCATTTT. This sequence encodes CASRDGTGTASNQPQHF.

This clone was detected a few times. The CDR3 DNA sequence: TGTGCCAGCAGCTTCGGCGGCCTAGAGGGCTATGGCTACACCTTC. The encoded protein is CASSFGGLEGYGYTF. This sequence joins TRBV11-3 and TRBJ1-2; D is uncertain. The V gene's germline CDR1 is SGHNT and CDR2 YENEEA. CDR3 length equals 15 residues. The V end lost 3 bases, the J end lost 4 bases, and 15 bases lay between the germline ends.

This chain links TRBV11-1 with TRBJ1-2; D perhaps matches TRBD1 (6 bases). The length of the CDR3 is 16 residues. The germline V gene encodes CDR1 SGHAT and CDR2 FQDESV (reference sequence). With 1 base removed from V and 4 bases from J, the gap between germline ends came to 16 bases. The CDR3 here is CASSLDPQGAGYGYTF. The CDR3 DNA reads as TGTGCCAGCAGCTTAGACCCACAGGGCGCGGGCTATGGCTACACCTTC.

The gene calls are TRBV7-9 and TRBJ2-5, with unresolved D. V lost 5 bases, J lost 0 bases, and 10 bases lay in between. CDR1 SEHNR and CDR2 FQNEAQ come from the germline V gene (reference sequence). The CDR3 runs 14 residues. The CDR3 loop is CASSLDLNQETQYF. As DNA, the CDR3 is TGTGCCAGCAGCCTCGACCTCAACCAAGAGACCCAGTACTTC. The variable domain in full, completed from reference TRBV7-9 and TRBJ2-5, reads DTGVSQNPRHKITKRGQNVTFRCDPISEHNRLYWYRQTLGQGPEFLTYFQNEAQLEKSRLLSDRFSAERPKGSFSTLEIQRTEQGDSAMYLCASSLDLNQETQYFGPGTRLLVL.

This chain links TRBV5-4 with TRBJ2-2; D gene unclear. Trimming left V 4 bases short and J 0 bases short, with 16 bases between. In germline, CDR1 is SGHNT, CDR2 YYREEE (reference sequence). The CDR3 length is 17 residues. The CDR3 region is CASSPPPGRPNTGELFF. The CDR3 coding sequence is TGTGCCAGCAGCCCCCCGCCAGGAAGACCGAACACCGGGGAGCTGTTTTTT.

The chain has TRBV4-2 and TRBJ1-3; TRBD1 is a possible D gene (5 bases). The germline CDR1 and CDR2 sequences are LGHNA and YNFKEQ. This CDR3 has 17 amino acids. The V end was cut by 1 base, the J end by 7 bases, with 20 bases between. For the CDR3, the DNA is TGTGCCAGCAGCCAAGGAGTAGGGGCGCGAGAGGGGAACACCATATATTTT. Amino acid sequence: CASSQGVGAREGNTIYF.